This T cell receptor (beta chain) was obtained from a study of Tregs in tolerant kidney transplant recipients. A remark on this clone: Its antigen is unknown.

The study's findings and limits: Expanding Tregs on activated donor B cells appeared to best identify donor-specific TCRbeta clones. Few patients were studied, so findings need validation in larger groups. Biological reproducibility was not directly addressed in this study.

Using immunoSEQ multiplex PCR, the repertoire was profiled, and TCRdb retains in-frame clones only, with some absent. The repertoire holds about 240,000 clones, with approximately 83% as singletons. Thawed PBMCs were FACS-sorted into unstimulated CD4+CD25+CD127- regulatory T cells, CD4+CD25- non-regulatory cells, CD4 and CD8 cells. Germline V gene data show CDR1 as SGHAT and CDR2 as FQNNGV. The CDR3 contains 15 residues. The ends were cut back, 0 bases at V and 5 bases at J, with 10 bases in the middle. The V call is TRBV11-2, the J call TRBJ2-2, with a weak D call TRBD2 (6 bases). The clonotype was recovered from a human donor in good health. Sequenced material: CD4+ T cells from blood. In DNA, the CDR3 is TGTGCCAGCAGCTTAGAGAGGGCGGGAACCGGGGAGCTGTTTTTT. It codes for CASSLERAGTGELFF.